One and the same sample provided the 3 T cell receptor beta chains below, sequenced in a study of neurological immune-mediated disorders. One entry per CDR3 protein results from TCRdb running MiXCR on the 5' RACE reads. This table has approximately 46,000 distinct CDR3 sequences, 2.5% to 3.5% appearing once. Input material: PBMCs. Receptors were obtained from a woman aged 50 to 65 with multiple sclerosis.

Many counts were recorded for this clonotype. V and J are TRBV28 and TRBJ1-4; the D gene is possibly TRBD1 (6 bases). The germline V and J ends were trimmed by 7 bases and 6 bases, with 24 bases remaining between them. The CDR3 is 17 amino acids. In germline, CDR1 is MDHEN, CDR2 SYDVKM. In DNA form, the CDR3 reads TGTGCCAGCAAGAAAGGCGGCCGAAGGGGGTTTGATGAAAAACTGTTTTTT. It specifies CASKKGGRRGFDEKLFF.

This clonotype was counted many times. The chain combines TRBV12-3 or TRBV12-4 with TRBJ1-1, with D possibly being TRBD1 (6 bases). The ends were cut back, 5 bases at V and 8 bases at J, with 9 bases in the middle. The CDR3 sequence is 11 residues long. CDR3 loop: CASSPQGEAFF. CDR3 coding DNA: TGTGCCAGCAGTCCCCAGGGGGAAGCTTTCTTT.

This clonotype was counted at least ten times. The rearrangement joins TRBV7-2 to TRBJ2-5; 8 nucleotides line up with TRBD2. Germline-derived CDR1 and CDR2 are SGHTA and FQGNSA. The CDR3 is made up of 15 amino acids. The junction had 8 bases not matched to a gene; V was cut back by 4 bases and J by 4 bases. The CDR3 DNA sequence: TGTGCCAGCAGCTATATGGGGGCGGGAGGAGAGACCCAGTACTTC. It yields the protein CASSYMGAGGETQYF.